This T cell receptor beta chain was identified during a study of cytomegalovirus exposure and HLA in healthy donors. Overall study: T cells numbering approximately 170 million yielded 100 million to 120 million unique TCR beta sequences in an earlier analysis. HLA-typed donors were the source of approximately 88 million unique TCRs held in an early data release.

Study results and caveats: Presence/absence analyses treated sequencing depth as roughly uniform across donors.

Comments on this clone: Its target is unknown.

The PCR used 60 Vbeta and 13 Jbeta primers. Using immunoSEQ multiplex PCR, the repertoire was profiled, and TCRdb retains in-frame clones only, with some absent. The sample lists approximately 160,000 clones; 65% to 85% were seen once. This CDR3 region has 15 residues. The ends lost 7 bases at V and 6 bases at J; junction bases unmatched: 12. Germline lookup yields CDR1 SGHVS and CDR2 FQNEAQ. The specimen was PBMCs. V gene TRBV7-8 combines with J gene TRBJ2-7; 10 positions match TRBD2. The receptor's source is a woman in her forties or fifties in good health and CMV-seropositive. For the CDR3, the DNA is TGTGCCAGCACCTCAGCGGGAGGGCCCTCTGGCGAGCAGTACTTC. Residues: CASTSAGGPSGEQYF.